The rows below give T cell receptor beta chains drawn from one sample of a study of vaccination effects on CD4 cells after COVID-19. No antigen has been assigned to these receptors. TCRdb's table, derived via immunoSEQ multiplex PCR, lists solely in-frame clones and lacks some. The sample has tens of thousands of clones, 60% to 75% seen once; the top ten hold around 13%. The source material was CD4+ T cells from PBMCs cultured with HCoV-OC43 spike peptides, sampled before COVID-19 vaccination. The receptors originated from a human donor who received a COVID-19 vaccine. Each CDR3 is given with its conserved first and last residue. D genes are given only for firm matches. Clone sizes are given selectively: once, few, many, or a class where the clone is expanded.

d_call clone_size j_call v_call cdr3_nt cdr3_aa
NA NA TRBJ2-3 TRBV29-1 TGCAGCGTTGAAGTGGTACCAGGCAGAGATACGCAGTATTTT CSVEVVPGRDTQYF
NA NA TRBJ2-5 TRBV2 TGTGCCAGCAGAGCCGGGCTAGCCGAAGAGACCCAGTACTTC CASRAGLAEETQYF
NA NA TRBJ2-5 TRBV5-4 TGTGCCAGCAGCTTGGGGGCAGGGGAAAGCCAAGAGACCCAGTACTTC CASSLGAGESQETQYF
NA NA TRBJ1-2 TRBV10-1 TGCGCCAGCAGTGAAGACAGTAACTATGGCTACACCTTC CASSEDSNYGYTF
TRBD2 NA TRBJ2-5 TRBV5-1 TGCGCCAGCAGCTTGGCGCTAGCGGGGGGGCCCGGTGAGACCCAGTACTTC CASSLALAGGPGETQYF
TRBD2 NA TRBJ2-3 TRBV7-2 TGTGCCAGCAGCCGGGTCAGCGGGGAGACAGATACGCAGTATTTT CASSRVSGETDTQYF
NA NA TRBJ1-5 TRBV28 TGTGCCAGCAGTATACTAAGCGTCAATCAGCCCCAGCATTTT CASSILSVNQPQHF
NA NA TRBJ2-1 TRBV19 TGTGCCAGTAGTATAGAATCTCAGCGAAGGCAGTTCTTC CASSIESQRRQFF
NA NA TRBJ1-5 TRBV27 TGTGCCAGCAGTTTAAGGGCAGACCATAGCAATCAGCCCCAGCATTTT CASSLRADHSNQPQHF
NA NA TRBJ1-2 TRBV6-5 TGTGCCAGCAGTTACTCGATGGAGGGCGCCGTGGATGGCTACACCTTC CASSYSMEGAVDGYTF
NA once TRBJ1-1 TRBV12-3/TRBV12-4 TGTGCCAGCCGGGGGATGAACACTGAAGCTTTCTTT CASRGMNTEAFF
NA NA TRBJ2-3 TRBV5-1 TGCGCCAGCAGCTTGGTTGTAGATACGCAGTATTTT CASSLVVDTQYF
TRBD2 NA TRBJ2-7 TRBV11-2 TGTGCCAGCCGTATCGCCCGGGAGGACGAGCAGTACTTC CASRIAREDEQYF
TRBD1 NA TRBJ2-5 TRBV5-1 TGCGCCAGCAGCTTGGTGCAGGGGGCACAGTACCAAGAGACCCAGTACTTC CASSLVQGAQYQETQYF
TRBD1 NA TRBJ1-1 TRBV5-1 TGCGCCAGCAGCTACCGACAGGGGAACACTGAAGCTTTCTTT CASSYRQGNTEAFF
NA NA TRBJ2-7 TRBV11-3 TGTGCCAGCAGCTTAGAACGGGGGAATAACTACGAGCAGTACTTC CASSLERGNNYEQYF
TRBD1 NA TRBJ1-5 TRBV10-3 TGTGCCATCAGTCCGGGACAGGGGAATCAGCCCCAGCATTTT CAISPGQGNQPQHF
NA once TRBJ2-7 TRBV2 TGTGCCAGCAGTGAAAATCGCGAGCAGTACTTC CASSENREQYF
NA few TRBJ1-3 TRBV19 TGTGCCAGTAGTATCCGGGGGTCTGGAAACACCATATATTTT CASSIRGSGNTIYF
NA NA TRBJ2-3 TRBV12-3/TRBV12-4 TGTGCCAGCAGTTTCTCGGAGACGCAGTATTTT CASSFSETQYF
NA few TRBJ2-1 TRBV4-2 TGTGCCAGCAGCCAAGAGAGGGGCAGGAACTTCCTCTTC CASSQERGRNFLF
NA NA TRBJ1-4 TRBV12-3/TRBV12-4 TGTGCCAGCAGTTGGAGGGCTGAAAAACTGTTTTTT CASSWRAEKLFF
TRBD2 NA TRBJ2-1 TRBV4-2 TGTGCCAGCAGCGAGCGACTAGCGGGAGGCCTCTACAATGAGCAGTTCTTC CASSERLAGGLYNEQFF
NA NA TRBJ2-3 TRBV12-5 TGTGCTAGTGCCCCCTCGAGTAGTTCAGATACGCAGTATTTT CASAPSSSSDTQYF
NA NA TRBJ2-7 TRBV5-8 TGTGCCAGCAGACGCCCCGCCGCGGTGGAGTACTTC CASRRPAAVEYF
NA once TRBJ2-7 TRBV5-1 TGCGCCAGCAGTCAACACCCCGCGGGAACCTACGAGCAGTACTTC CASSQHPAGTYEQYF
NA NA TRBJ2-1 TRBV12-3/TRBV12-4 TGTGCCAGCAGTTTTTTGAGTGCTGAGCAGTTCTTC CASSFLSAEQFF
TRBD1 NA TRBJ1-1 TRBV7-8 TGTGCCAGCAGACCACAGGGGACGAACACTGAAGCTTTCTTT CASRPQGTNTEAFF
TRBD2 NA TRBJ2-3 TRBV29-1 TGCAGCGTTGAAGATCGGGGGACTAGCGGGAGCGGGAGTACGCAGTATTTT CSVEDRGTSGSGSTQYF